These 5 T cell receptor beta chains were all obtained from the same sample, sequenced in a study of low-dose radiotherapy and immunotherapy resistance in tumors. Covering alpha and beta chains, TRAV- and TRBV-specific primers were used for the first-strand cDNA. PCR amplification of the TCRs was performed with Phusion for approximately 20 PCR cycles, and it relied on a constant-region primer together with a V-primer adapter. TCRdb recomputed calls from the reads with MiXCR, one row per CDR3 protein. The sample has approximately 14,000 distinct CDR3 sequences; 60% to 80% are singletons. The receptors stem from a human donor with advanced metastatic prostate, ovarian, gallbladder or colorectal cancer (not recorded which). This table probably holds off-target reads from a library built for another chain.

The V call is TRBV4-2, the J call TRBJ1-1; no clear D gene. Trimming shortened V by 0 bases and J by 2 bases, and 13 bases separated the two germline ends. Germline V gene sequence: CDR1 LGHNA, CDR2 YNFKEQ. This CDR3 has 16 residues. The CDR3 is CASSQDRGGGNTEAFF. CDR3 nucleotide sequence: TGTGCCAGCAGCCAAGATCGGGGAGGCGGTAACACTGAAGCTTTCTTT.

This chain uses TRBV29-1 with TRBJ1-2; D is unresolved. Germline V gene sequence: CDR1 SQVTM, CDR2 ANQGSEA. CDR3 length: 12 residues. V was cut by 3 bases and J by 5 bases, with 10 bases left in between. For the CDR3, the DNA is TGCAGCGTTGATCCGGGAACTTATGGCTACACCTTC. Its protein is CSVDPGTYGYTF.

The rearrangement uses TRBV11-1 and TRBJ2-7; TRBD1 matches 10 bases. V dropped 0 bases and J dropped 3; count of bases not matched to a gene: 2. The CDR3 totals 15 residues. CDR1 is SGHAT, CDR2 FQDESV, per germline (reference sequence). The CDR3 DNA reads TGTGCCAGCAGCTTAGCCGGGACAGGGGTCTACGAGCAGTACTTC. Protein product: CASSLAGTGVYEQYF.

CDR3 sequence: CASSTRDRPADTQYF. In DNA form, the CDR3 reads TGTGCCAGCAGCACCAGGGACAGGCCGGCGGATACGCAGTATTTT. This chain links TRBV9 with TRBJ2-3; 8 bases line up with TRBD1. Unmatched junction bases numbered 10, after V lost 4 bases and J lost 6 bases. Germline lookup yields CDR1 SGDLS and CDR2 YYNGEE. The CDR3 consists of 15 residues.

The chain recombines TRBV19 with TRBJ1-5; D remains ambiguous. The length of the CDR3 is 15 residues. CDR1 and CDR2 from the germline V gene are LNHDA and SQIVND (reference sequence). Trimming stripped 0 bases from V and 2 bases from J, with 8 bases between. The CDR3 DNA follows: TGTGCCAGTAGTATAGAGGCTTACCGCAATCAGCCCCAGCATTTT. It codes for CASSIEAYRNQPQHF.